Listed here is a single TCR beta chain. The sample belongs to a study of blood T cell repertoires in COVID-19. Looking at the study overall: COVID-19 samples collected from the United States, Italy and Spain covered acute and convalescent phases. The cDNA or gDNA used as material had been derived from T cells, B-cell-depleted T cells, or PBMCs.

Original analysis: Estimation of nucleated cell counts was performed using reference gene primer amplification. Repertoires were generated with immunoSEQ multiplex PCR, while TCRdb's copy carries only in-frame clones and drops some. V, J and clone size are taken as reported in that table, and D and trimming were inferred from the DNA itself. Here the sample spans approximately 120,000 clones, approximately 84% being singletons. From germline, CDR1 is SGDLS and CDR2 YYNGEE. The J segment lost 7 bases and the V segment lost 2 bases, leaving 8 bases of the junction unmatched. This CDR3 is 15 amino acids long.

The rearrangement uses TRBV9 and TRBJ2-1; 8 bases fit TRBD2. This clonotype originated in a woman between 45 and 60 years old with acute or convalescent COVID-19. Sequenced input: peripheral blood. The CDR3 nucleotides are TGTGCCAGCAGCGTCGGACTAGCTCTGGCGAATGAGCAGTTCTTC. This translates into CASSVGLALANEQFF.